Below are 11 T cell receptor beta chains sequenced from a single sample in a study of regulatory T cells in long-lasting Graves disease. Noted time point: newly diagnosed GD, antithyroid drugs for less than 3 months. The TCR library was prepared using RNA isolated from PBMCs. Relying on iRepertoire HTBI primers and Arm-PCR of CDR3 regions, the team built TCR beta libraries. TCRdb recomputed calls from the multiplex PCR reads with MiXCR, one row per CDR3 protein. The table shows hundreds of thousands of distinct CDR3 sequences, with about 16% occurring only once. In addition, the sample was reused for a study of T cells in Graves' hyperthyroidism and ophthalmopathy.

The sample consisted of peripheral blood mononuclear cells (PBMCs), taken at new diagnosis, from a patient treated with antithyroid drugs. The receptors derive from a woman in her forties or fifties with Graves disease.

There are many counts of this clonotype. The chain couples TRBV30 to TRBJ2-3; 10 bases line up with TRBD2. The CDR3 has 13 residues. Per the germline V gene, CDR1 is GTSNPN and CDR2 is SVGIG (reference sequence). V dropped 6 bases and J dropped 2; count of bases not matched to a gene: 2. The CDR3 protein is CACSGGDTDTQYF. CDR3 bases: TGTGCCTGCAGCGGGGGGGACACAGATACGCAGTATTTT.

The table lists this clonotype with a few counts. This sequence joins TRBV7-9 and TRBJ1-2, with D perhaps matching TRBD1 (5 bases). This CDR3 is 16 amino acids long. From germline, CDR1 is SEHNR and CDR2 FQNEAQ (reference sequence). V was trimmed by 4 bases and J by 5 bases, leaving 20 bases between them. Written as DNA, the CDR3 is TGTGCCAGCAGCTCCTCAGGACACGACTTGGGGTATGGCTACACCTTC. This gives the protein CASSSSGHDLGYGYTF.

The chain employs TRBV28 and TRBJ1-5; D is ambiguous. Germline values: CDR1 MDHEN, CDR2 SYDVKM. V was pared by 2 bases and J by 5 bases, with 13 bases between. The length of the CDR3 is 15 residues. CDR3 nucleotide sequence: TGTGCCAGCAGTTTAACAACAGCCTCCTATCAGCCCCAGCATTTT. It specifies CASSLTTASYQPQHF.

The rearrangement links TRBV9 to TRBJ1-1; D gene ambiguous. Germline V gene lookup returns CDR1 SGDLS and CDR2 YYNGEE. CDR3 length: 13 residues. The V end lost 0 bases, the J end lost 1 base, and 4 bases lay between the germline ends. The CDR3 reads CASSVVWNTEAFF. CDR3 nucleotide sequence: TGTGCCAGCAGCGTAGTGTGGAACACTGAAGCTTTCTTT.

This clonotype was detected ten times or more. The chain employs TRBV18 and TRBJ2-1; no reliable D call. V was cut by 4 bases and J by 8 bases, with 15 bases left in between. Germline V gene lookup returns CDR1 KGHSH and CDR2 LQKENI. This CDR3 has 14 amino acids. The CDR3 spells CASSHGPVDHEQFF. CDR3 DNA sequence: TGTGCCAGCTCACACGGGCCCGTAGACCATGAGCAGTTCTTC.

This clonotype was observed at least ten times. This chain joins TRBV3-1 and TRBJ2-5; D perhaps matches TRBD1 (5 bases). Germline CDR1 is LGHDT and CDR2 is YNNKEL (reference sequence). The CDR3 spans 14 residues. V lost 4 bases to trimming and J lost 5 bases, with 14 bases between them. Here the CDR3 reads CASSPGLSVETQYF. CDR3 nucleotides: TGTGCCAGCAGCCCAGGGTTGAGTGTGGAGACCCAGTACTTC.

The chain couples TRBV4-1 to TRBJ1-2, with TRBD1 matching over 7 bases. The junction had 7 bases not matched to a gene; V was cut back by 4 bases and J by 2 bases. Per germline, CDR1 MGHRA and CDR2 YSYEKL. There are 15 residues in the CDR3. The chain's CDR3 is CASSLRQGGNYGYTF. CDR3 in DNA: TGCGCCAGCAGCCTCCGGCAGGGGGGCAACTATGGCTACACCTTC.

This clonotype was observed a handful of times. V is TRBV3-1 and J is TRBJ2-3; the D is unclear. Germline V gene lookup returns CDR1 LGHDT and CDR2 YNNKEL (reference sequence). Trimming took 0 bases from V and 6 from J, leaving 7 bases between them. The CDR3 runs to 13 residues. DNA of the CDR3: TGTGCCAGCAGCCAAGATAGAATCGATACGCAGTATTTT. Amino acids: CASSQDRIDTQYF.

The V and J genes are TRBV12-3 or TRBV12-4 and TRBJ1-2; D not resolved. The V end lost 6 bases, the J end lost 7 bases, and 12 bases lay between the germline ends. This CDR3 contains 12 residues. The DNA of the CDR3 is TGTGCCAGCAGCCGCGGCGAGAGTGGCTACACCTTC. It yields the protein CASSRGESGYTF.

On this clonotype: A much more abundant neighbour one base away suggests this may be a read error. The rearrangement joins TRBV2 to TRBJ2-3, with TRBD1 identical over 8 bases. The ends lost 10 bases at V and 2 bases at J; junction bases unmatched: 14. Germline V lookup: CDR1 SNHLY, CDR2 FYNNEI. The CDR3 covers 16 residues. The CDR3 region has the DNA TGTGCCACCCCCCCAGGAGGACAGGGCGACACAGATACGCAGTATTTT. Amino acids: CATPPGGQGDTDTQYF.

This clonotype came up many times. The J gene is TRBJ2-5, the V gene TRBV7-9; 8 bases agree with TRBD1. The CDR3 has 12 residues. The V gene end was trimmed by 10 bases and the J gene end by 5 bases; junction bases not matched to a gene: 6. Germline V lookup: CDR1 SEHNR, CDR2 FQNEAQ (reference sequence). As DNA, the CDR3 is TGTGCCACGGCAGGGGGCGCGGAGACCCAGTACTTC. It translates to CATAGGAETQYF.